The next 22 T cell receptor beta chains were all read from a single sample in a study of patients and donors after allogeneic stem cell transplantation. TCRdb reanalysed the RT-PCR reads using MiXCR and keeps one entry per CDR3 protein. The sample records around 240,000 distinct CDR3 sequences, roughly 14% being singletons. Material: blood, either unsorted or a sorted T cell fraction (not recorded which). Receptors were obtained from a human donor who was either an allogeneic HSCT recipient or a stem cell or donor lymphocyte infusion donor (not recorded which). It is not recorded whose cells these are; they may come from a transplant donor.

This clonotype came up a few times. The chain has TRBV7-2 and TRBJ2-5, with D perhaps TRBD2 (5 bases). Trimming removed 0 bases from V and 5 bases from J, with 28 bases in between. This CDR3 spans 20 amino acids. Germline-derived CDR1 and CDR2 are SGHTA and FQGNSA. The CDR3 DNA follows: TGTGCCAGCAGCTTAGCAGGGATAACCATCGGGGTCGGTGCGCGGGAGACCCAGTACTTC. Protein sequence: CASSLAGITIGVGARETQYF.

The rearrangement links TRBV11-3 to TRBJ2-3; 10 nucleotides match TRBD2. Germline V CDR1 and CDR2: SGHNT, YENEEA. The V gene end was trimmed by 4 bases and the J gene end by 5 bases; junction bases not matched to a gene: 9. The length of the CDR3 is 16 residues. CDR3: CASSWMSGGAGDTQYF. Here the CDR3 DNA reads TGTGCCAGCAGCTGGATGAGCGGGGGGGCAGGAGATACGCAGTATTTT.

J is TRBJ2-1 and V is TRBV10-3; TRBD2 aligns across 14 bases. CDR1 is ENHRY, CDR2 SYGVKD, per germline. V dropped 6 bases and J dropped 7; count of bases not matched to a gene: 8. CDR3 length equals 16 residues. CDR3 coding DNA: TGTGCCATCAGGGGACTAGCGGGAGTTTCTGGGAATGAGCAGTTCTTC. Translating it yields CAIRGLAGVSGNEQFF.

This clonotype was observed many times. The V gene is TRBV12-3 or TRBV12-4, the J gene TRBJ1-2; 9 bases align to TRBD1. The J segment lost 8 bases and the V segment lost 4 bases, leaving 5 bases of the junction unmatched. The CDR3 totals 13 residues. The CDR3 nucleotides are TGTGCCAGCAGTTCCACAGGGGGCCGAGGCTACACCTTC. It encodes CASSSTGGRGYTF.

There are a few counts of this clonotype. V gene TRBV27 combines with J gene TRBJ1-2; no clear D. Germline CDR1 and CDR2: MNHEY and SMNVEV (reference sequence). The CDR3 runs to 12 residues. The V end was cut by 7 bases, the J end by 5 bases, with 11 bases between. The DNA for the CDR3 is TGTGCCAGCAAAGACCCACAGTATGGCTACACCTTC. As protein: CASKDPQYGYTF.

Only a few counts were recorded for this clonotype. The gene calls are TRBV20-1 and TRBJ2-3; D is possibly TRBD1 or TRBD2 (7 bases each). The germline V gene encodes CDR1 DFQATT and CDR2 SNEGSKA (reference sequence). CDR3 size: 14 residues. V was trimmed by 2 bases and J by 4 bases, leaving 13 bases between them. This chain's CDR3 is CSARKGGGADTQYF. The DNA of the CDR3 is TGCAGTGCTAGAAAGGGAGGGGGCGCAGATACGCAGTATTTT.

A few counts support this clonotype. The CDR3 protein is CACPQETSYGYTF. DNA of the CDR3: TGTGCCTGCCCTCAAGAGACCTCCTATGGCTACACCTTC. The chain has TRBV30 and TRBJ1-2; D is unresolved. CDR3 length: 13 amino acids. Trimming shortened V by 6 bases and J by 4 bases, and 15 bases separated the two germline ends. Per the germline V gene, CDR1 is GTSNPN and CDR2 is SVGIG (reference sequence).

The V gene is TRBV27, the J gene TRBJ2-3, with D hard to call. The CDR3 extends over 14 amino acids. Trimming cost V 3 bases and J 2 bases, with 9 bases left between them. Germline V gene lookup returns CDR1 MNHEY and CDR2 SMNVEV (reference sequence). The CDR3 DNA follows: TGTGCCAGCAGTTTCGGGTTCATCACAGATACGCAGTATTTT. It codes for CASSFGFITDTQYF.

This clonotype turned up a few times. V usage is TRBV6-2 or TRBV6-3 and J usage is TRBJ1-2; the D is unclear. The V and J ends lost 7 bases and 1 base respectively, with 13 bases between them. There are 14 residues in the CDR3. Germline CDR1 and CDR2: MNHEY and SVGEGT. The CDR3 coding sequence is TGTGCCAGCAAGTTTTACGGAATTAACTATGGCTACACCTTC. It yields the protein CASKFYGINYGYTF.

This clonotype was recorded at least ten times. The genes are TRBV18 and TRBJ1-5; perhaps TRBD1 as D (5 bases). V lost 3 bases to trimming and J lost 8 bases, with 11 bases between them. In germline, CDR1 is KGHSH, CDR2 LQKENI. The CDR3 has 13 residues. CDR3 sequence (DNA): TGTGCCAGCTCACCGGGACGACTGGAGCCCCAGCATTTT. This sequence encodes CASSPGRLEPQHF.

The genes are TRBV4-2 and TRBJ2-3; D gene ambiguous. CDR3 length: 17 residues. V gave up 0 bases and J gave up 0 bases, with 13 bases separating them. The V gene's germline CDR1 is LGHNA and CDR2 YNFKEQ. As DNA, the CDR3 is TGTGCCAGCAGCCAAGATCGAACAGAGACTAGCACAGATACGCAGTATTTT. It yields the protein CASSQDRTETSTDTQYF.

This clonotype appeared many times. V and J are TRBV7-2 and TRBJ2-2; 10 nucleotides align to TRBD2. This CDR3 spans 15 amino acids. CDR1 is SGHTA and CDR2 is FQGNSA in the germline V gene. Trimming removed 4 bases from V and 3 bases from J; junction bases left unmatched: 2. Here the CDR3 reads CASSSLAGYTGELFF. The CDR3, as DNA: TGTGCCAGCAGCTCACTAGCGGGATACACCGGGGAGCTGTTTTTT. Looking up the rest from reference TRBV7-2 and TRBJ2-2 gives the full variable domain: GAGVSQSPSNKVTEKGKDVELRCDPISGHTALYWYRQSLGQGLEFLIYFQGNSAPDKSGLPSDRFSAERTGGSVSTLTIQRTQQEDSAVYLCASSSLAGYTGELFFGEGSRLTVL.

The chain has TRBV11-2 and TRBJ2-7; unclear D gene. Germline assignment: CDR1 SGHAT and CDR2 FQNNGV. CDR3 length: 12 residues. Trimming removed 2 bases at V and 2 bases at J, with 4 bases between. CDR3 coding DNA: TGTGCCAGCAGCTTACTGACCTACGAGCAGTACTTC. This gives the protein CASSLLTYEQYF.

The rearrangement links TRBV20-1 to TRBJ2-5; the match to TRBD1 covers 9 bases. V shed 0 bases, J shed 5 bases, and the junction held 10 bases outside the gene matches. Germline CDR1 and CDR2: DFQATT and SNEGSKA (reference sequence). This CDR3 region has 16 residues. CDR3 DNA: TGCAGTGCTAGAGAAATGGGACAGGGAGGTCGTGAGACCCAGTACTTC. Protein sequence: CSAREMGQGGRETQYF.

This clonotype has a count of ten or more. The chain employs TRBV10-3 and TRBJ1-6; D possibly corresponds to TRBD1 (6 bases). Germline CDR1 is ENHRY and CDR2 is SYGVKD. The CDR3 is 13 amino acids. The V and J ends lost 10 bases and 4 bases respectively, with 11 bases between them. CDR3 coding DNA: TGTGCCACCCACGGACAGTATAATTCACCCCTCCACTTT. Translation gives CATHGQYNSPLHF.

This clonotype was found a few times. V usage is TRBV21-1 and J usage is TRBJ2-5. TRBV21-1 constitutes a pseudogene. This CDR3 is 15 amino acids long. CDR3 bases: TGTGCCAGCAGCAAAGGTGCAAAGTACCAAGAGACCCAGTACTTC. Protein product: CASSKGAKYQETQYF.

The chain is built from TRBV6-1 and TRBJ2-1; weak D call: TRBD2 (5 bases). The CDR3 is 15 amino acids. V gave up 6 bases and J gave up 8 bases, with 20 bases separating them. Germline lookup yields CDR1 MNHNS and CDR2 SASEGT. Written as DNA, the CDR3 is TGTGCCAGCAGGGACTCCCGCCTAGGTACGGATGAGCAGTTCTTC. Protein sequence: CASRDSRLGTDEQFF.

The rearrangement joins TRBV30 to TRBJ1-6; 9 bases fit TRBD1. The CDR3 runs to 15 residues. V lost 0 bases, J lost 9 bases, and 6 bases stayed unmatched. Germline CDR1 reads GTSNPN; CDR2 reads SVGIG (reference sequence). The CDR3 sequence is CAWSVEGTGLSPLHF. The CDR3 bases are TGTGCCTGGAGTGTAGAGGGGACAGGGCTTTCACCCCTCCACTTT.

This clonotype was counted at least ten times. The V and J genes are TRBV2 and TRBJ2-2; D may be TRBD1 (6 bases). This CDR3 region has 13 residues. Per the germline V gene, CDR1 is SNHLY and CDR2 is FYNNEI. V lost 4 bases and J lost 5, with 8 bases in between. CDR3 sequence reads: CASSGGRTGELFF. DNA for the CDR3: TGTGCCAGCAGTGGGGGGCGTACCGGGGAGCTGTTTTTT.

This clonotype was seen many times. The chain carries TRBV20-1 and TRBJ1-3, with D unresolved. The ends were cut back, 3 bases at V and 0 bases at J, with 9 bases in the middle. CDR1 and CDR2 (germline): DFQATT, SNEGSKA (reference sequence). This CDR3 is 14 amino acids long. Here the CDR3 DNA reads TGCAGTGCTAGGTCCCCAGGCTCTGGAAACACCATATATTTT. Protein: CSARSPGSGNTIYF.

The V call is TRBV4-3, the J call TRBJ1-6; D is uncertain. Germline CDR1 and CDR2: LGHNA and YSLEER. The CDR3 length is 15 residues. Trimming removed 4 bases at V and 2 bases at J, with 9 bases between. The CDR3 sequence is CASSRSGAYNSPLHF. For the CDR3, the DNA is TGCGCCAGCAGCCGATCCGGGGCCTATAATTCACCCCTCCACTTT.

This chain uses TRBV7-2 with TRBJ2-7; perhaps TRBD2 as D (5 bases). The CDR3 is 15 amino acids. V was trimmed by 4 bases and J by 0 bases, leaving 13 bases between them. Per germline, CDR1 SGHTA and CDR2 FQGNSA. CDR3 in amino acids: CASSSAPGSSYEQYF. CDR3 bases: TGTGCCAGCAGCTCGGCGCCGGGGAGCTCCTACGAGCAGTACTTC.